Shown below are 9 T cell receptor beta chains from a single sample sequenced in a study of T cells after yellow fever vaccination. TCRdb itself ran the 5' RACE reads through MiXCR, one entry per CDR3 protein. The sample has some 550,000 distinct CDR3 sequences, 19% seen once. The material was PBMCs, obtained 15 days after the yellow fever booster vaccination. The receptors were gathered from a man younger than 40 who received the YFV17D yellow fever vaccine.

This clonotype was detected only a few times. The chain joins TRBV12-3 or TRBV12-4 to TRBJ1-5, with D possibly matching TRBD1 (6 bases). CDR3 length: 13 residues. The V end lost 6 bases, the J end lost 5 bases, and 11 bases lay between the germline ends. The CDR3 DNA follows: TGTGCCAGCAGATGGGACACCGATCAGCCCCAGCATTTT. Translated: CASRWDTDQPQHF.

The sample holds a few counts of this clonotype. This chain connects TRBV10-3 to TRBJ2-2; 7 bases align to TRBD2. The CDR3 spans 14 residues. From germline, CDR1 is ENHRY and CDR2 SYGVKD. The junction had 5 bases not matched to a gene; V was cut back by 6 bases and J by 4 bases. CDR3: CAISPSGTTGELFF. Here the CDR3 DNA reads TGTGCCATCAGCCCCAGCGGGACCACCGGGGAGCTGTTTTTT.

This clonotype was seen a single time. V gene TRBV7-2 combines with J gene TRBJ2-5, with D possibly being TRBD2 (6 bases). CDR1 SGHTA and CDR2 FQGNSA come from the germline V gene. This CDR3 region has 14 residues. Trimming took off 4 bases at V and 7 bases at J, with 16 bases between the two ends. The CDR3 DNA reads as TGTGCCAGCAGCTCGGGACTGGCCCCCGGGACCCAGTACTTC. It specifies CASSSGLAPGTQYF.

There are a few counts of this clonotype. The CDR3 protein is CSVDVSGGRQFF. In nucleotides, the CDR3 is TGCAGCGTTGATGTTAGCGGGGGGCGCCAGTTCTTC. This chain uses TRBV29-1 with TRBJ2-1; 10 bases align to TRBD2. The CDR3 sequence is 12 residues long. Germline CDR1 and CDR2: SQVTM and ANQGSEA. Unmatched junction bases numbered 6, after V lost 3 bases and J lost 13 bases.

This clonotype was detected ten times or more. The chain links TRBV5-1 to TRBJ2-5; D unclear. The CDR3 totals 14 residues. Between the trimmed V and J ends, which lost 0 bases and 5 bases, there was a span of 11 bases. CDR1 and CDR2 from the germline V gene are SGHRS and YFSETQ. The CDR3 here is CASSLEGNGETQYF. CDR3 coding DNA: TGCGCCAGCAGCTTGGAAGGCAACGGGGAGACCCAGTACTTC.

This clonotype was counted a few times. CDR3 nucleotides: TGTGCCTGGTACTATCGACAGGGCTTCACCGGGGAGCTGTTTTTT. Protein sequence: CAWYYRQGFTGELFF. The gene calls are TRBV30 and TRBJ2-2; 7 bases fit TRBD1. The CDR3 is 15 amino acids. The ends lost 5 bases at V and 4 bases at J; junction bases unmatched: 10. From germline, CDR1 is GTSNPN and CDR2 SVGIG (reference sequence).

The V call is TRBV10-3, the J call TRBJ2-1; D ambiguous. V lost 10 bases and J 0 bases, leaving 10 bases between the germline ends. The CDR3 is 13 residues long. CDR1 and CDR2 (germline): ENHRY, SYGVKD. CDR3 loop: CATLESSYNEQFF. DNA for the CDR3: TGTGCCACCCTGGAGAGCTCCTACAATGAGCAGTTCTTC.

V usage is TRBV11-2 and J usage is TRBJ2-1; 11 bases are shared with TRBD2. Germline V gives CDR1 SGHAT, CDR2 FQNNGV. Germline trimming cut 1 base from V and 2 bases from J; bases unmatched to any gene: 7. This CDR3 comprises 18 residues. The CDR3 region has the DNA TGTGCCAGCAGCTTAGTGGCGGCTAGCGGGAGGACCTACAATGAGCAGTTCTTC. Its protein is CASSLVAASGRTYNEQFF.

This clonotype was observed a few times. This chain links TRBV14 with TRBJ2-7; 13 bases align to TRBD2. V dropped 3 bases and J dropped 2; count of bases not matched to a gene: 4. This CDR3 has 16 amino acids. Looked up from germline, CDR1 is SGHDN and CDR2 is FVKESK. CDR3 region: CASSHGLAGATYEQYF. The DNA for the CDR3 is TGTGCCAGCAGCCACGGACTAGCGGGAGCCACCTACGAGCAGTACTTC.